One sample yielded the 15 T cell receptor beta chains listed below, sequenced in a study of a mutant IDH1 vaccine in newly diagnosed glioma. Sequencing was performed with immunoSEQ multiplex PCR; in TCRdb, only in-frame clones are kept and a portion is missing. The table has tens of thousands of clones, roughly 84% seen once. The antigens these receptors bind are not known. Noted time point: week 35, safety follow-up. A single vaccine dose contained 300 ug of mutant IDH1 20-mer peptide, and topical imiquimod was used with it. The material was PBMCs, obtained from a glioma patient whose treatment included an IDH1 peptide vaccine. The receptors shown here come from a man aged 25-45 years with glioma.

The chain is built from TRBV18 and TRBJ1-3; D gene unclear. Germline-derived CDR1 and CDR2 are KGHSH and LQKENI. Deletions cut 4 bases from V and 4 bases from J, with 17 bases between. The CDR3 runs 16 residues. The CDR3 sequence: CASSQSGPTAGNTIYF. The CDR3 region has the DNA TGTGCCAGCTCACAGAGCGGCCCTACAGCGGGAAACACCATATATTTT. Together with reference TRBV18 and TRBJ1-3, the CDR3 gives the full variable domain: NAGVMQNPRHLVRRRGQEARLRCSPMKGHSHVYWYRQLPEEGLKFMVYLQKENIIDESGMPKERFSAEFPKEGPSILRIQQVVRGDSAAYFCASSQSGPTAGNTIYFGEGSWLTVV.

The J gene is TRBJ1-1, the V gene TRBV13, with 9 positions matching TRBD1. Germline V gene data show CDR1 as PRHDT and CDR2 as FYEKMQ (reference sequence). V was clipped by 5 bases and J by 8 bases; unmatched bases: 6. This CDR3 region has 13 residues. The CDR3 DNA follows: TGTGCCAGCAGCCAAAGACAGGGGGGAGAAGCTTTCTTT. Protein sequence: CASSQRQGGEAFF.

The chain couples TRBV9 to TRBJ2-2; D is unresolved. This CDR3 region has 13 residues. Per germline, CDR1 SGDLS and CDR2 YYNGEE. The germline V and J ends were trimmed by 0 bases and 7 bases, with 7 bases remaining between them. CDR3 nucleotides: TGTGCCAGCAGCGTAGAGCGTAGCGGGGAGCTGTTTTTT. Its protein is CASSVERSGELFF.

The CDR3 region is CASSPRVSNQPQHF. The DNA for the CDR3 is TGTGCCAGCAGCCCCAGGGTTAGCAATCAGCCCCAGCATTTT. The chain links TRBV5-8 to TRBJ1-5, with D tentatively TRBD1 (5 bases). Trimming took 4 bases from V and 0 from J, leaving 8 bases between them. There are 14 residues in the CDR3. Germline lookup yields CDR1 SGHTS and CDR2 YDEGEE.

This sequence joins TRBV27 and TRBJ2-7; D uncertain. The V gene's germline CDR1 is MNHEY and CDR2 SMNVEV (reference sequence). The CDR3 extends over 18 amino acids. The V end lost 1 base, the J end lost 3 bases, and 22 bases lay between the germline ends. The CDR3, as DNA: TGTGCCAGCAGTTTATTTGTGGCTAGACCTGCAGCTTTCTACGAGCAGTACTTC. The encoded protein is CASSLFVARPAAFYEQYF.

As regards this clone: Relative to the germline gene, one junction end is altered; a read error may explain this. CDR3 residues: CASSSTSSIPQF. The CDR3 DNA is TGTGCCAGCAGCTCGACCTCCTCGATCCCGCAATTT. The chain combines TRBV7-9 with TRBJ1-4; D unclear. Per the germline V gene, CDR1 is SEHNR and CDR2 is FQNEAQ (reference sequence). This CDR3 is built from 12 residues.

The rearrangement links TRBV27 to TRBJ2-5; D is possibly TRBD1 (5 bases). V lost 7 bases, J lost 4 bases, and 10 bases lay in between. The CDR3 runs to 12 residues. Germline loops: CDR1 MNHEY, CDR2 SMNVEV (reference sequence). The CDR3 spells CASKNRGETQYF. The CDR3 coding sequence is TGTGCCAGCAAAAATAGGGGAGAGACCCAGTACTTC.

The chain is built from TRBV18 and TRBJ1-5; D gene ambiguous. The CDR3 runs 14 residues. Between the trimmed V and J ends, which lost 2 bases and 0 bases, there was a span of 5 bases. The germline V gene has CDR1 KGHSH and CDR2 LQKENI. The CDR3 region has the DNA TGTGCCAGCTCACCAGGATTTAGCAATCAGCCCCAGCATTTT. Protein product: CASSPGFSNQPQHF.

This chain uses TRBV5-1 with TRBJ1-3; D gene uncertain. The CDR3 sequence is 17 residues long. Looked up from germline, CDR1 is SGHRS and CDR2 is YFSETQ. Trimming cost V 0 bases and J 0 bases, with 13 bases left between them. CDR3 region: CASSLAGRLVSGNTIYF. The CDR3 bases are TGCGCCAGCAGCTTGGCCGGCCGGCTCGTCTCTGGAAACACCATATATTTT.

This rearrangement joins TRBV7-8 to TRBJ2-3, with D perhaps TRBD1 (6 bases). The CDR3 length is 12 residues. CDR1 SGHVS and CDR2 FQNEAQ come from the germline V gene. V was clipped by 2 bases and J by 9 bases, with 9 bases between them. CDR3 DNA sequence: TGTGCCAGCAGCTTAACAGGGTTCACGCAGTATTTT. Its translation: CASSLTGFTQYF.

The rearrangement joins TRBV19 to TRBJ1-2; D is unclear. Trimming stripped 3 bases from V and 2 bases from J, with 7 bases between. From germline, CDR1 is LNHDA and CDR2 SQIVND (reference sequence). This CDR3 has 13 residues. This CDR3 reads CASSMERNYGYTF. In nucleotides, the CDR3 is TGTGCCAGTAGTATGGAAAGGAACTATGGCTACACCTTC.

The chain's CDR3 is CASMLTAAYEQYF. DNA of the CDR3: TGTGCCAGCATGTTGACAGCGGCCTACGAGCAGTACTTC. The chain carries TRBV6-1 and TRBJ2-7; D is perhaps TRBD1 or TRBD2 (5 bases each). CDR3 length equals 13 residues. Germline V CDR1 and CDR2: MNHNS, SASEGT. V dropped 7 bases and J dropped 2 bases, with 12 bases sitting between them.

The J gene is TRBJ2-7, the V gene TRBV6-1; TRBD2 might be the D (6 bases). Trimming cost V 6 bases and J 9 bases, with 24 bases left between them. The CDR3 is 15 residues long. Germline V CDR1 and CDR2: MNHNS, SASEGT. Written as DNA, the CDR3 is TGTGCCAGCAGGCCCGCGGGACGGAGGCTTTTCGGGCAGTACTTC. Translating gives CASRPAGRRLFGQYF.

The chain is built from TRBV29-1 and TRBJ2-3; weak D call: TRBD1 (6 bases). The CDR3 is 11 amino acids. Germline CDR1 and CDR2: SQVTM and ANQGSEA. V shed 5 bases and J shed 5 bases, with 8 bases lying between them. This chain's CDR3 is CSVSTGDTQYF. As DNA, the CDR3 is TGCAGCGTTTCGACAGGAGATACGCAGTATTTT.

This clone was counted a single time. V and J are TRBV7-2 and TRBJ2-1; D could derive from TRBD1 or TRBD2 (6 bases each). V was trimmed by 0 bases and J by 8 bases, leaving 17 bases between them. The CDR3 loop spans 16 amino acids. CDR1 is SGHTA and CDR2 is FQGNSA in the germline V gene. The CDR3 sequence is CASSLAWTGASDEQFF. DNA for the CDR3: TGTGCCAGCAGCTTAGCATGGACGGGGGCGAGCGATGAGCAGTTCTTC.